This record concerns one T cell receptor (beta chain) sequence. The method was immunoSEQ multiplex PCR; TCRdb's version includes in-frame clones alone and lacks a portion of them. The table shows nearly 80,000 clones, with approximately 96% occurring only once. The sample belongs to a study of technical replicates of blood from a handful of donors. The specimen was T cells isolated from PBMCs. The sequence derives from a human donor in good health.

DNA for the CDR3: TGTGCCTGCGGACAGGTGATAAGGAATCAGCCCCAGCATTTT. Translating it yields CACGQVIRNQPQHF. The chain employs TRBV19 and TRBJ1-5; 7 bases agree with TRBD1. CDR1 LNHDA and CDR2 SQIVND come from the germline V gene (reference sequence). This CDR3 contains 14 residues. Trimming cost V 11 bases and J 4 bases; bases outside gene matches: 11.